One and the same sample provided the 2 T cell receptor beta chains below, sequenced in a study of OX40 agonist ivuxolimab in advanced cancers. The library came from the immunoSEQ multiplex PCR assay. TCRdb provides this immuneACCESS table in a form limited to in-frame rearrangements. Some clones are lacking; in checked studies, under half of them reflect an unresolved V gene, and why the rest are absent is not known. Recorded for this sample are some 99,000 clones; around 85% of them occurred a single time. The ten largest clonotypes hold approximately 0.5% of the sample. The material was CD4+ or CD8+ T cells sorted from blood, obtained in a trial of the OX40 agonist ivuxolimab. All receptors come from an adult with an advanced solid tumor such as melanoma, head and neck, liver or kidney cancer.

The CDR3 loop is CASSYRGKVENTEAFF. CDR3 nucleotides: TGTGCCAGCAGCTACAGGGGTAAAGTGGAAAACACTGAAGCTTTCTTT. The chain employs TRBV11-2 and TRBJ1-1, with TRBD1 matching over 7 bases. The CDR3 extends over 16 amino acids. Trimming at V came to 4 bases and at J to 2 bases, leaving 10 bases not matched to a gene. Germline CDR1 is SGHAT and CDR2 is FQNNGV.

The V gene is TRBV29-1, the J gene TRBJ2-7; D gene uncertain. V shed 0 bases and J shed 0 bases, with 12 bases lying between them. CDR1 and CDR2 (germline): SQVTM, ANQGSEA. This CDR3 is 15 amino acids long. The CDR3 nucleotides are TGCAGCGTTGAAGATTCAGCCGTAAGCTCCTACGAGCAGTACTTC. Translation: CSVEDSAVSSYEQYF.